This T cell receptor beta chain appears in the sequencing data of a study of cytomegalovirus exposure and HLA in healthy donors. In the case of this clone: The antigen is undetermined.

Measured with immunoSEQ multiplex PCR; TCRdb has only the in-frame clones, and not every one. The sample lists some 260,000 clones, more than 75% occurring once. Study-level results: The study listed 164 cytomegalovirus-associated TCR beta chains.

The CDR3 contains 13 residues. Germline V lookup: CDR1 ENHRY, CDR2 SYGVKD. Trimming took off 4 bases at V and 5 bases at J, with 12 bases between the two ends. The chain has TRBV10-3 and TRBJ2-7; D is perhaps TRBD2 (7 bases). The sequencing sample was made of PBMCs. The clonotype was recovered from a man aged 18 to 29 in good health and CMV-seropositive. CDR3 amino acids: CAISVEGGDEQYF. The CDR3 DNA reads as TGTGCCATCAGTGTCGAGGGGGGGGACGAGCAGTACTTC.